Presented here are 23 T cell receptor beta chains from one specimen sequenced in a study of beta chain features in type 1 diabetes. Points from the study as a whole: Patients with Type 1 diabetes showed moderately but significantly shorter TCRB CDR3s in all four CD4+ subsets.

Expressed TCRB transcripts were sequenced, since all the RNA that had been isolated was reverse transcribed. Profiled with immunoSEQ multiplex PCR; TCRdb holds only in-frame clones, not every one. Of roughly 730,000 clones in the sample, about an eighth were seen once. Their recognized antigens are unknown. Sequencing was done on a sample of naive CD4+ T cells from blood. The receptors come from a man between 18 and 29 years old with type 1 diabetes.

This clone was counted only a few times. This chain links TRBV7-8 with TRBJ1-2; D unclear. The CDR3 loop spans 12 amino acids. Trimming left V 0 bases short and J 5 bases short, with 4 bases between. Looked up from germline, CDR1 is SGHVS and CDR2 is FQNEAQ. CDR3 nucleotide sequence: TGTGCCAGCAGCTTAGCGGGTTATGGCTACACCTTC. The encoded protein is CASSLAGYGYTF. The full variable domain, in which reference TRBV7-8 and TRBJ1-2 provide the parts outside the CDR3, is GAGVSQSPRYKVAKRGQDVALRCDPISGHVSLFWYQQALGQGPEFLTYFQNEAQLDKSGLPSDRFFAERPEGSVSTLKIQRTQQEDSAVYLCASSLAGYGYTFGSGTRLTVV.

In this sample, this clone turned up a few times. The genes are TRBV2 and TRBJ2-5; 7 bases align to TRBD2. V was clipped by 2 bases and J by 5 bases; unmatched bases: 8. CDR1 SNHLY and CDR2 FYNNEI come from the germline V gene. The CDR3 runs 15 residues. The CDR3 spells CASSERDYRWETQYF. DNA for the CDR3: TGTGCCAGCAGTGAAAGGGACTACCGGTGGGAGACCCAGTACTTC.

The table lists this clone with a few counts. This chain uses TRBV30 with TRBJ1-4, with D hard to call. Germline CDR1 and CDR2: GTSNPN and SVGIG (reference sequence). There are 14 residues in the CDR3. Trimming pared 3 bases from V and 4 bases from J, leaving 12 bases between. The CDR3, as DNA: TGTGCCTGGAGCGGACGGGAGAATAATGAAAAACTGTTTTTT. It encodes CAWSGRENNEKLFF. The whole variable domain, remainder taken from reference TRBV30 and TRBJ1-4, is SQTIHQWPATLVQPVGSPLSLECTVEGTSNPNLYWYRQAAGRGLQLLFYSVGIGQISSEVPQNLSASRPQDRQFILSSKKLLLSDSGFYLCAWSGRENNEKLFFGSGTQLSVL.

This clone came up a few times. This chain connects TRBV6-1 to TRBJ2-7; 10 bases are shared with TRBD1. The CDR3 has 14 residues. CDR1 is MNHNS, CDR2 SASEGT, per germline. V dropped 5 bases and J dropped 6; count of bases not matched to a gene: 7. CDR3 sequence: CASSFRDRGGEQYF. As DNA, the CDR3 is TGTGCCAGCAGTTTCCGGGACAGGGGAGGCGAGCAGTACTTC.

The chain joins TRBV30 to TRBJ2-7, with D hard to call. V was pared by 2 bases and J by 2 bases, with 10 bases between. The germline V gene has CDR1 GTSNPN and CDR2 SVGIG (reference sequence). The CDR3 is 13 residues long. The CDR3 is CAWSYRSTYEQYF. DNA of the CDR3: TGTGCCTGGAGTTATAGGAGCACCTACGAGCAGTACTTC.

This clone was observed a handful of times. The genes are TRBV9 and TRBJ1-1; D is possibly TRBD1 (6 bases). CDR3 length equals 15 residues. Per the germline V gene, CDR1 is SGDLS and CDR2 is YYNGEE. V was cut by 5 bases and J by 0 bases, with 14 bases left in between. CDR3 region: CASSPRGGLNTEAFF. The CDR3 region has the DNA TGTGCCAGCAGTCCCCGTGGGGGCTTGAACACTGAAGCTTTCTTT.

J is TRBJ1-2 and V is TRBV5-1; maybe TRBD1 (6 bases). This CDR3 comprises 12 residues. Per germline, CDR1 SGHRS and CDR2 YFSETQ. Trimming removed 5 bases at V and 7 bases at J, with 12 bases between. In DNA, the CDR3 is TGCGCCAGCAGACCAGACAGGTTTGGCTACACCTTC. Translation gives CASRPDRFGYTF.

This chain's CDR3 is CASSLEGALQGGYGYTF. In DNA form, the CDR3 reads TGCGCCAGCAGCTTGGAAGGGGCACTACAGGGAGGATATGGCTACACCTTC. This chain connects TRBV5-1 to TRBJ1-2; TRBD1 might be the D (6 bases). V shed 0 bases and J shed 5 bases, with 20 bases lying between them. Germline values: CDR1 SGHRS, CDR2 YFSETQ. This CDR3 is built from 17 residues.

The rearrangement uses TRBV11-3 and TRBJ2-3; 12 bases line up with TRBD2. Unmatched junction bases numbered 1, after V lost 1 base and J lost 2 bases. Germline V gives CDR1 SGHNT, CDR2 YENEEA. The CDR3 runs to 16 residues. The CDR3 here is CASSLGLAGATDTQYF. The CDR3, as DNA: TGTGCCAGCAGCTTAGGACTAGCGGGGGCCACAGATACGCAGTATTTT.

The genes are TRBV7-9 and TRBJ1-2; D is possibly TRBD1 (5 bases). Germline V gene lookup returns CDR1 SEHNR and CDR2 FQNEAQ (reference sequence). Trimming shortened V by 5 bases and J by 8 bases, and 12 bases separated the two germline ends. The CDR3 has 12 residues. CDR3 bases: TGTGCCAGCAGCCCGGGACCTGCGGGCTACACCTTC. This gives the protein CASSPGPAGYTF. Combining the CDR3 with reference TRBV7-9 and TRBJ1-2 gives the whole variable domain DTGVSQNPRHKITKRGQNVTFRCDPISEHNRLYWYRQTLGQGPEFLTYFQNEAQLEKSRLLSDRFSAERPKGSFSTLEIQRTEQGDSAMYLCASSPGPAGYTFGSGTRLTVV.

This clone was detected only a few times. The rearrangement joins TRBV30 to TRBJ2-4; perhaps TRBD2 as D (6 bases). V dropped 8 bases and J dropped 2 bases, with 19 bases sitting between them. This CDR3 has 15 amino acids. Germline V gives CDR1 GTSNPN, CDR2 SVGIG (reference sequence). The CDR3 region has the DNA TGTGCCGGGGCGCCCCTAGGAGGGTCCAAAAACATTCAGTACTTC. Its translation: CAGAPLGGSKNIQYF.

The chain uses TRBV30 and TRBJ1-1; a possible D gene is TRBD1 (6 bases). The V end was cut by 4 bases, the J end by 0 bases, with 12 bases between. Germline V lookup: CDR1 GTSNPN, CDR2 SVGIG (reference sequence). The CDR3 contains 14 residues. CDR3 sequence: CAWIPQGMNTEAFF. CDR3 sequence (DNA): TGTGCCTGGATACCGCAGGGGATGAACACTGAAGCTTTCTTT.

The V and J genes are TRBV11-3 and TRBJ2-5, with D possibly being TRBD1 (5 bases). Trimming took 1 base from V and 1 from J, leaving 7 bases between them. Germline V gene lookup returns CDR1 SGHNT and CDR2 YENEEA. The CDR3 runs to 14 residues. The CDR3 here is CASSLGQIQETQYF. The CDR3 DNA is TGTGCCAGCAGCTTAGGACAGATCCAAGAGACCCAGTACTTC.

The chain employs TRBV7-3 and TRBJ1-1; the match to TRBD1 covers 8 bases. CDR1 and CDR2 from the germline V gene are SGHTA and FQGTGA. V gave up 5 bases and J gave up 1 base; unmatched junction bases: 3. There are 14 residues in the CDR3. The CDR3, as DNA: TGTGCCAGCAGCCCAGGGGGCAAGAACACTGAAGCTTTCTTT. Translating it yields CASSPGGKNTEAFF.

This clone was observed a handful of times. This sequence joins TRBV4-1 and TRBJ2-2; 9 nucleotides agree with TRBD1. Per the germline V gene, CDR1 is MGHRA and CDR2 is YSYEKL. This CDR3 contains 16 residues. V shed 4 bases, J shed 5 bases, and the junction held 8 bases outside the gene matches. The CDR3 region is CASSPPGQGGTGELFF. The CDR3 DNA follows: TGCGCCAGCAGCCCTCCGGGACAGGGAGGGACCGGGGAGCTGTTTTTT.

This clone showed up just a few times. CDR3 in amino acids: CATSRDKYQETQYF. Here the CDR3 DNA reads TGTGCCACCAGCAGAGACAAGTACCAAGAGACCCAGTACTTC. The chain uses TRBV15 and TRBJ2-5; no clear D gene. The CDR3 spans 14 residues. The V and J ends lost 0 bases and 0 bases respectively, with 5 bases between them. Germline loops: CDR1 LNHNV, CDR2 YYDKDF (reference sequence).

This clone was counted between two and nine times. CDR3 sequence: CAISGGLLLETQYF. The CDR3 nucleotides are TGTGCCATCAGCGGGGGACTATTGTTGGAGACCCAGTACTTC. The chain joins TRBV10-3 to TRBJ2-5, with TRBD2 identical over 7 bases. Looked up from germline, CDR1 is ENHRY and CDR2 is SYGVKD. CDR3 length equals 14 residues. V shed 6 bases, J shed 5 bases, and the junction held 9 bases outside the gene matches.

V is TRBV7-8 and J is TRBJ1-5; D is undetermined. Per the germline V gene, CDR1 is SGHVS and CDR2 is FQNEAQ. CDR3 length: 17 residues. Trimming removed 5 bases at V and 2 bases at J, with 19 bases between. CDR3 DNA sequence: TGTGCCAGCAGCCGATCGGGTTTAAGGGATGGCAATCAGCCCCAGCATTTT. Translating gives CASSRSGLRDGNQPQHF.

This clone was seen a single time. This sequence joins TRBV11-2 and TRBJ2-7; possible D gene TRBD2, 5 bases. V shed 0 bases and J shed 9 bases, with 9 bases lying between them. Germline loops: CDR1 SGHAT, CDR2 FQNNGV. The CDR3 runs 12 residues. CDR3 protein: CASSLDSGGQYF. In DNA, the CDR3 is TGTGCCAGCAGCTTAGACTCCGGAGGGCAGTACTTC.

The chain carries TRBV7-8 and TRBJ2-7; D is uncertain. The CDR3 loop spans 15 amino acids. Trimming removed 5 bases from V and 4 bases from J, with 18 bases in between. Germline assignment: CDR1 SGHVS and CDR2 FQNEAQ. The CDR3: CASSAPAGAVYEQYF. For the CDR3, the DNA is TGTGCCAGCAGCGCCCCGGCAGGAGCCGTATACGAGCAGTACTTC.

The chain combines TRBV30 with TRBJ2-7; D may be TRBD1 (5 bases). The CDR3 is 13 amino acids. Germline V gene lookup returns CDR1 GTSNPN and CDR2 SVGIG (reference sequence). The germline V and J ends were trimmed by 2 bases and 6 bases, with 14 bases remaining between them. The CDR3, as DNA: TGTGCCTGGAGTCGGCAGGGCCCGGGCGAGCAGTACTTC. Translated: CAWSRQGPGEQYF.

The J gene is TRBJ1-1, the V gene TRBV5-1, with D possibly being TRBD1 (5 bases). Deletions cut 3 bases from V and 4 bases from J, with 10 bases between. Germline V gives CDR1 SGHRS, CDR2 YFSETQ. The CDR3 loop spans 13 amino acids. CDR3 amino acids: CASSSRVATEAFF. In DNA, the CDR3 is TGCGCCAGCAGCTCCAGGGTGGCCACTGAAGCTTTCTTT.

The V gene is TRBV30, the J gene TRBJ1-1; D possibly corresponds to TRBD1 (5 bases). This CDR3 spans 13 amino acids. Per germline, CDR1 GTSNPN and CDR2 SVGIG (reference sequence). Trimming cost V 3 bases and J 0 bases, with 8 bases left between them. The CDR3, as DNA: TGTGCCTGGAGGGCGACAGTGAACACTGAAGCTTTCTTT. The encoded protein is CAWRATVNTEAFF.